The clone carrying this T cell receptor (beta chain) was counted at least ten times. Antigen: not known. The data derive from a study of Graves' ophthalmopathy and Graves' hyperthyroidism. From germline, CDR1 is MNHNS and CDR2 SASEGT. The V and J ends lost 2 bases and 4 bases respectively, with 6 bases between them. There are 13 residues in the CDR3. Lactation, pregnancy, uncontrolled infections and other autoimmune diseases were all grounds for excluding patients. Broader study findings: Between ophthalmopathy and stable hyperthyroidism, a 13-signature model drew a separation with around 90% sensitivity and approximately 81% specificity.

The authors amplified TCR beta CDR3 regions, and they did so from RNA transcripts for repertoire sequencing. HTBI primers primed a first-round RT-PCR, and a second-round multiplex PCR followed. MiXCR, run by TCRdb on the multiplex PCR reads, gives a single entry per CDR3 protein. This table holds some 150,000 distinct CDR3 sequences, roughly two fifths found once. This rearrangement joins TRBV6-1 to TRBJ1-3; D unresolved. The source material was peripheral blood. This clonotype was obtained from a man under 40 with Graves' ophthalmopathy. The CDR3: CASSEFGGNTIYF. As DNA, the CDR3 is TGTGCCAGCAGTGAATTCGGCGGAAACACCATATATTTT.